The 11 T cell receptor beta chains given below trace back to one sample, sequenced in a study of CD8 T cells in Susac syndrome (dated by TCRdb to about 2019). The protocol used for the library was the immunoSEQ multiplex PCR assay. RNA was extracted using the RNeasy kit, and 0.5 to 1 microgram was reverse transcribed with random hexamers. The public reads were quality trimmed at Q25 with fastp and then assembled into clones with MiXCR by TCRdb, keeping productive beta chains. Identical CDR3 proteins give one entry, which carries the most common genes and DNA. The sample includes around 70,000 distinct CDR3 sequences, with around 95% observed a single time. The top ten hold around 0.6% of the sample. What was sequenced was CD8+ T cells from PBMCs. Every receptor here comes from a human donor with multiple sclerosis.

The chain couples TRBV5-1 to TRBJ2-7; D remains unclear. The CDR3 extends over 11 amino acids. Germline-derived CDR1 and CDR2 are SGHRS and YFSETQ. Trimming left V 6 bases short and J 6 bases short, with 10 bases between. DNA for the CDR3: TGCGCCAGCACACAAGGACGCGAGCAGTACTTC. This encodes CASTQGREQYF.

This chain uses TRBV6-6 with TRBJ1-1; possible D gene TRBD1, 5 bases. Germline V CDR1 and CDR2: MNHNY, SVGAGI (reference sequence). V gave up 10 bases and J gave up 1 base, with 13 bases separating them. The CDR3 is made up of 13 amino acids. CDR3 in amino acids: CATQDGQNTEAFF. The CDR3, as DNA: TGTGCCACCCAAGACGGACAGAACACTGAAGCTTTCTTT.

The rearrangement joins TRBV7-3 to TRBJ2-1, with 8 bases aligning to TRBD1. The CDR3 is made up of 15 amino acids. In germline, CDR1 is SGHTA, CDR2 FQGTGA. V lost 5 bases and J lost 4; bases outside the gene matches: 7. As DNA, the CDR3 is TGTGCCAGCAGCCTAGGACAGGGAAGGTACAATGAGCAGTTCTTC. This codes for CASSLGQGRYNEQFF.

The chain links TRBV7-9 to TRBJ2-7, with 7 bases identical to TRBD1. The trim removed 0 bases at V and 2 bases at J, leaving 4 bases unmatched. Germline values: CDR1 SEHNR, CDR2 FQNEAQ (reference sequence). This CDR3 contains 15 residues. The CDR3 region has the DNA TGTGCCAGCAGCTTAGCCTTGACAGGGACCTACGAGCAGTACTTC. This sequence encodes CASSLALTGTYEQYF.

This rearrangement joins TRBV20-1 to TRBJ1-4; 11 positions match TRBD1. Germline CDR1 is DFQATT and CDR2 is SNEGSKA (reference sequence). V dropped 3 bases and J dropped 9; count of bases not matched to a gene: 9. This CDR3 contains 15 residues. This CDR3 is CSARDTGTGGKKLFF. For the CDR3, the DNA is TGCAGTGCTAGGGACACCGGGACAGGGGGTAAAAAACTGTTTTTT.

The CDR3 DNA reads TGTGCCAGCAGGGCGGGGGGCTGGAATCAGCCCCAGCATTTT. It translates to CASRAGGWNQPQHF. The chain is built from TRBV12-3 or TRBV12-4 and TRBJ1-5; D might be TRBD1 (6 bases). The CDR3 sequence is 14 residues long. Deletions cut 6 bases from V and 4 bases from J, with 13 bases between.

J is TRBJ2-3 and V is TRBV3-1; TRBD1 agrees at 9 bases. V shed 2 bases, J shed 3 bases, and the junction held 3 bases outside the gene matches. In germline, CDR1 is LGHDT, CDR2 YNNKEL (reference sequence). The CDR3 is 15 amino acids. The CDR3 sequence is CASSQFGQGTDTQYF. The CDR3 DNA is TGTGCCAGCAGCCAATTCGGACAGGGGACAGATACGCAGTATTTT.

This rearrangement joins TRBV27 to TRBJ2-3; D gene unclear. Germline V lookup: CDR1 MNHEY, CDR2 SMNVEV (reference sequence). The V end was cut by 8 bases, the J end by 6 bases, with 24 bases between. CDR3 length: 16 residues. The CDR3 region is CASGNLGVLAMDTQYF. In DNA form, the CDR3 reads TGTGCCAGCGGCAATCTAGGTGTTTTGGCCATGGATACGCAGTATTTT.

The chain carries TRBV27 and TRBJ2-2; D call uncertain. CDR1 is MNHEY, CDR2 SMNVEV, per germline (reference sequence). Trimming removed 8 bases from V and 2 bases from J, with 9 bases in between. This CDR3 comprises 13 residues. CDR3 in amino acids: CASSELNTGELFF. The CDR3, as DNA: TGTGCCAGCTCTGAGCTCAACACCGGGGAGCTGTTTTTT.

The chain uses TRBV4-1 and TRBJ2-7; D not certain. Trimming removed 3 bases at V and 5 bases at J, with 11 bases between. This CDR3 is built from 13 residues. Germline CDR1 MGHRA, CDR2 YSYEKL. In DNA, the CDR3 is TGCGCCAGCAGCCAGCCCCTCGGAAACGAGCAGTACTTC. It yields the protein CASSQPLGNEQYF.

The rearrangement joins TRBV9 to TRBJ2-3; 9 bases fit TRBD2. The J segment lost 3 bases and the V segment lost 0 bases, leaving 5 bases of the junction unmatched. The CDR3 is 16 residues long. Germline V CDR1 and CDR2: SGDLS, YYNGEE. The CDR3 protein is CASSVDGGGATDTQYF. The DNA for the CDR3 is TGTGCCAGCAGCGTAGATGGCGGGGGGGCGACAGATACGCAGTATTTT.